The clone carrying this T cell receptor beta chain was picked up many times. The data stem from a study of Graves' ophthalmopathy and Graves' hyperthyroidism. CDR1 is SGHAT and CDR2 is FQDESV in the germline V gene (reference sequence). The V and J ends lost 2 bases and 5 bases, in that order; junction bases with no gene match: 4. The CDR3 has 14 residues. Amplification of the TCR beta CDR3 regions used RNA transcripts (as template). Second-round multiplex PCR came after a first-round RT-PCR that employed HTBI primers. Each CDR3 protein is one row after TCRdb ran MiXCR on the multiplex PCR reads. This sample has some 1.1 million distinct CDR3 sequences, with roughly 35% found just once.

The sequencing sample was made of peripheral blood or thyroid tissue (not recorded which). The V and J genes are TRBV11-1 and TRBJ2-5; 8 nucleotides match TRBD2. The receptor comes from an adult man with Graves' hyperthyroidism. The CDR3 bases are TGTGCCAGCAGCTTACGGGGGGGTTGGGAGACCCAGTACTTC. Amino acids: CASSLRGGWETQYF. Based on the CDR3 plus reference TRBV11-1 and TRBJ2-5, the full variable domain is EAEVAQSPRYKITEKSQAVAFWCDPISGHATLYWYRQILGQGPELLVQFQDESVVDDSQLPKDRFSAERLKGVDSTLKIQPAELGDSAMYLCASSLRGGWETQYFGPGTRLLVL.